One sample yielded the 29 T cell receptor beta chains listed below, sequenced in a study of T cells expressing NK-cell markers. TCRdb derives one entry per CDR3 protein from the 5' RACE reads, leaving out DNA. This sample's clone table lists approximately 150,000 distinct CDR3 sequences. The sequenced material came from blood T cells: a sorted CD56 or NKG2C T cell subset, CD4+ or CD8+ T cells, or bulk PBMC T cells (not recorded which). Receptors originate from a woman aged 18-69 years in good health.

The chain carries TRBV28 and TRBJ2-7; TCRdb calls TRBD1, which cannot be checked without DNA. The CDR3 is 13 amino acids. The germline V gene has CDR1 MDHEN and CDR2 SYDVKM. The CDR3 sequence is CASSFWDSYEQYF.

The V and J genes are TRBV11-3 and TRBJ2-1; the D call from TCRdb, TRBD2, cannot be confirmed without DNA. Per germline, CDR1 SGHNT and CDR2 YENEEA. CDR3 length: 15 amino acids. CDR3 sequence: CASSSEGTSYNEQFF. The full variable domain, rest sourced from reference TRBV11-3 and TRBJ2-1, is EAGVVQSPRYKIIEKKQPVAFWCNPISGHNTLYWYLQNLGQGPELLIRYENEEAVDDSQLPKDRFSAERLKGVDSTLKIQPAELGDSAVYLCASSSEGTSYNEQFFGPGTRLTVL.

The V gene is TRBV24-1, the J gene TRBJ2-5. The germline gives CDR1 KGHDR, CDR2 SFDVKD. The CDR3 covers 13 residues. The CDR3: CATSDFKGETQYF.

This chain links TRBV18 with TRBJ2-7. CDR3 length: 12 amino acids. Germline V lookup: CDR1 KGHSH, CDR2 LQKENI. This CDR3 reads CASSPDTYEQYF.

CDR3 loop: CASSDRGSQPQHF. V usage is TRBV25-1 and J usage is TRBJ1-5. There are 13 residues in the CDR3. Germline CDR1 and CDR2: MGHDK and SYGVNS.

V and J are TRBV9 and TRBJ1-2. Germline V CDR1 and CDR2: SGDLS, YYNGEE. The CDR3 consists of 15 residues. CDR3 loop: CASSPARNLIDGYTF.

The chain links TRBV29-1 to TRBJ1-1; the D call from TCRdb, TRBD1, cannot be confirmed without DNA. CDR3 size: 12 residues. Germline CDR1 is SQVTM and CDR2 is ANQGSEA. This CDR3 reads CSVERWTGEAFF.

The rearrangement joins TRBV6-1 to TRBJ1-1. This CDR3 comprises 13 residues. The germline gives CDR1 MNHNS, CDR2 SASEGT. The CDR3 spells CASADGSDTEAFF.

This chain uses TRBV28 with TRBJ2-7; TCRdb's D call of TRBD2 is untestable without DNA. The CDR3 runs to 15 residues. Looked up from germline, CDR1 is MDHEN and CDR2 is SYDVKM. The CDR3 is CASSPRLAGLGEQYF.

The J gene is TRBJ2-5, the V gene TRBV27; TCRdb calls TRBD1, which cannot be checked without DNA. The CDR3 consists of 14 residues. CDR1 MNHEY and CDR2 SMNVEV come from the germline V gene (reference sequence). The chain's CDR3 is CASSSSTGRQTQYF.

Here the CDR3 reads CASSSGRTDTQYF. The rearrangement joins TRBV2 to TRBJ2-3; TCRdb designates TRBD2, a call that cannot be tested without DNA. CDR1 is SNHLY, CDR2 FYNNEI, per germline. This CDR3 is built from 13 residues.

CDR3 sequence reads: CASSPSTGGGETQYF. V and J are TRBV5-4 and TRBJ2-5; the TRBD1 assignment by TCRdb is unverifiable without DNA. The CDR3 totals 15 residues. The germline gives CDR1 SGHNT, CDR2 YYREEE (reference sequence).

CDR3 sequence reads: CASAYGDTEAFF. The chain combines TRBV12-5 with TRBJ1-1. The CDR3 runs to 12 residues. CDR1 LGHNT and CDR2 FRNRAP come from the germline V gene.

The chain combines TRBV7-6 with TRBJ2-5. CDR1 and CDR2 (germline): SGHVS, FNYEAQ. The CDR3 has 13 residues. CDR3 residues: CASSLLTAGTQYF.

The V and J genes are TRBV7-2 and TRBJ2-7; as DNA is missing, the TRBD1 call by TCRdb cannot be tested. From germline, CDR1 is SGHTA and CDR2 FQGNSA. The CDR3 consists of 15 residues. CDR3 residues: CASSPFGTGVHEQYF.

The chain has TRBV6-2 or TRBV6-3 and TRBJ2-1; the TCRdb D gene call, TRBD1, has no DNA to confirm it. Germline-derived CDR1 and CDR2 are MNHEY and SVGEGT. This CDR3 has 16 residues. The CDR3 protein is CASSYSVNSGQGEQFF.

V is TRBV25-1 and J is TRBJ1-2; TCRdb reports TRBD1, a call that lacks DNA to check it against. Germline V gene sequence: CDR1 MGHDK, CDR2 SYGVNS. The CDR3 sequence is 13 residues long. The CDR3 loop is CASKYSAGEGYTF.

The chain has TRBV18 and TRBJ2-7; TCRdb designates TRBD1, a call that cannot be tested without DNA. The CDR3 has 15 amino acids. Looked up from germline, CDR1 is KGHSH and CDR2 is LQKENI. CDR3 amino acids: CASSTGQGITYEQYF.

This chain links TRBV7-2 with TRBJ2-7; TCRdb picks TRBD1, but there is no DNA to check that call. Germline loops: CDR1 SGHTA, CDR2 FQGNSA. CDR3 length: 16 amino acids. The CDR3 sequence: CASSGADSPDIYEQYF.

The rearrangement links TRBV10-3 to TRBJ1-6. Looked up from germline, CDR1 is ENHRY and CDR2 is SYGVKD. The CDR3 runs 14 residues. The chain's CDR3 is CAIRGQGLNSPLHF.

V is TRBV7-2 and J is TRBJ1-2; absent DNA, TCRdb's TRBD1 call cannot be checked. The germline V gene encodes CDR1 SGHTA and CDR2 FQGNSA. The CDR3 has 15 residues. The CDR3 here is CASGTSGVANYGYTF.

The chain combines TRBV2 with TRBJ2-3; without DNA, the TCRdb call of TRBD1 cannot be checked. Germline CDR1 is SNHLY and CDR2 is FYNNEI. The CDR3 contains 14 residues. CDR3 sequence reads: CASILPGTGNTQYF.

This rearrangement joins TRBV12-3 or TRBV12-4 to TRBJ1-5; the TRBD1 assignment by TCRdb is unverifiable without DNA. The CDR3 extends over 15 amino acids. CDR3 amino acids: CASRPGQGGNQPQHF.

The CDR3 loop reads CASSPRSLGLAVRGGANVLTF. The chain carries TRBV7-6 and TRBJ2-6; absent DNA, TCRdb's TRBD2 call cannot be checked. Per germline, CDR1 SGHVS and CDR2 FNYEAQ. The CDR3 is 21 amino acids.

The gene calls are TRBV3-1 and TRBJ2-5; TCRdb outputs TRBD2, but without DNA this stays unchecked. This CDR3 spans 16 amino acids. Germline V gives CDR1 LGHDT, CDR2 YNNKEL (reference sequence). The CDR3 spells CASSPGLAGASRTQYF.

The chain has TRBV12-3 or TRBV12-4 and TRBJ2-2. The CDR3 runs to 13 residues. The CDR3 sequence is CASSPTPTGELFF.

V gene TRBV20-1 combines with J gene TRBJ2-3; lacking DNA, the TRBD2 call made by TCRdb goes unchecked. CDR3 length equals 15 residues. The germline CDR1 and CDR2 sequences are DFQATT and SNEGSKA (reference sequence). The CDR3 loop reads CSARDSGGAIDTQYF.

The rearrangement uses TRBV4-2 and TRBJ2-3. The CDR3 length is 15 residues. Germline assignment: CDR1 LGHNA and CDR2 YNFKEQ. The CDR3 region is CASSPSTRHTDTQYF.

The chain links TRBV28 to TRBJ2-7. CDR3 length equals 12 residues. CDR1 MDHEN and CDR2 SYDVKM come from the germline V gene. This CDR3 is CASALGTYEQYF.